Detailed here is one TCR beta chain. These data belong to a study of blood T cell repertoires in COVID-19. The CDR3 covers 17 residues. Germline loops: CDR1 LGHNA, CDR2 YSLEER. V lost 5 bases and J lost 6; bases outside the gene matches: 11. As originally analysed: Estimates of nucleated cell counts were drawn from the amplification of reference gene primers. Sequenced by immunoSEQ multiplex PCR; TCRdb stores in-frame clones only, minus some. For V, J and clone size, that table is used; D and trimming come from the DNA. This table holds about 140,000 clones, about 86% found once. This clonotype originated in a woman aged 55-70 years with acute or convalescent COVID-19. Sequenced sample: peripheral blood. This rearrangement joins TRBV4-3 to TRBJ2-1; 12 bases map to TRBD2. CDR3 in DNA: TGCGCCAGCAGCAAAGCGACTAGCGGGGGCCTCGGCAATGAGCAGTTCTTC. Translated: CASSKATSGGLGNEQFF.